Presented here are 11 T cell receptor beta chains from one specimen sequenced in a study of shared clonotypes between healthy human individuals. Produced via immunoSEQ multiplex PCR; TCRdb's table is partial and in-frame only. Seen here are about 1 million clones, about four fifths observed once, and the top ten hold approximately 0.52%. The sequenced material came from memory CD4+ T cells from PBMCs. Stated subset: CD45RA-negative fraction. The receptor set was obtained from a man younger than 35 in good health. Some clones in this sample may be carry-over from other donors' samples.

The genes are TRBV6-5 and TRBJ2-1; 13 nucleotides match TRBD2. After removal of 2 bases from V and 7 bases from J, the junction contained 5 bases not matched to a gene. The length of the CDR3 is 16 residues. Germline-derived CDR1 and CDR2 are MNHEY and SVGAGI. The CDR3 nucleotides are TGTGCCAGCAGTTACACACTAGCGGGAGGGGGTAATGAGCAGTTCTTC. Translated, it gives CASSYTLAGGGNEQFF.

The gene calls are TRBV2 and TRBJ2-7, with a tentative D call TRBD1 (5 bases). CDR1 is SNHLY, CDR2 FYNNEI, per germline. The V end lost 8 bases, the J end lost 2 bases, and 7 bases lay between the germline ends. CDR3 length equals 11 residues. The CDR3 sequence is CASGAAYEQYF. The CDR3 bases are TGTGCCAGCGGGGCAGCCTACGAGCAGTACTTC. Filled out from reference TRBV2 and TRBJ2-7, the complete variable domain reads EPEVTQTPSHQVTQMGQEVILRCVPISNHLYFYWYRQILGQKVEFLVSFYNNEISEKSEIFDDQFSVERPDGSNFTLKIRSTKLEDSAMYFCASGAAYEQYFGPGTRLTVT.

This chain links TRBV7-6 with TRBJ2-2, with 7 bases aligning to TRBD2. Germline loops: CDR1 SGHVS, CDR2 FNYEAQ. V shed 1 base, J shed 1 base, and the junction held 6 bases outside the gene matches. The CDR3 consists of 17 residues. DNA of the CDR3: TGTGCCAGCAGCTTAGTAGGCCTAGCGGAGAACACCGGGGAGCTGTTTTTT. Translating it yields CASSLVGLAENTGELFF.

The rearrangement uses TRBV30 and TRBJ2-5, with 11 bases that match TRBD2. CDR3 size: 17 residues. Germline-derived CDR1 and CDR2 are GTSNPN and SVGIG (reference sequence). Trimming cost V 2 bases and J 0 bases; bases outside gene matches: 8. CDR3 bases: TGTGCCTGGAGTTGGGGGCTAGCGGGAGGTTACCAAGAGACCCAGTACTTC. Translated: CAWSWGLAGGYQETQYF.

J is TRBJ2-3 and V is TRBV5-1, with D possibly matching TRBD1 (5 bases). V was cut by 4 bases and J by 3 bases, with 15 bases left in between. The germline V gene has CDR1 SGHRS and CDR2 YFSETQ. The CDR3 loop spans 15 amino acids. CDR3 in amino acids: CASSISPAGTDTQYF. DNA for the CDR3: TGCGCCAGCAGCATAAGCCCCGCAGGGACAGATACGCAGTATTTT.

The rearrangement links TRBV11-2 to TRBJ2-7; TRBD1 matches at 9 bases. The CDR3 has 14 residues. Per the germline V gene, CDR1 is SGHAT and CDR2 is FQNNGV. V shed 5 bases and J 9 bases; nucleotides not matched to a gene: 11. CDR3 region: CASSLTGGPSVQYF. CDR3 DNA: TGTGCCAGCAGCCTCACAGGGGGCCCATCGGTGCAGTACTTC.

The rearrangement uses TRBV10-1 and TRBJ2-7; unclear D gene. Germline V gene data show CDR1 as WNHNN and CDR2 as SYGVQD (reference sequence). This CDR3 is built from 13 residues. Trimming removed 4 bases from V and 5 bases from J, with 12 bases in between. The CDR3 spells CASSGGLRDEQYF. As DNA, the CDR3 is TGCGCCAGCAGTGGTGGCTTACGAGACGAGCAGTACTTC.

V usage is TRBV9 and J usage is TRBJ2-2, with a weak D call TRBD2 (5 bases). V was pared by 0 bases and J by 6 bases, with 18 bases between. Germline V gives CDR1 SGDLS, CDR2 YYNGEE. The CDR3 totals 17 residues. CDR3 protein: CASSVGAAGTRSGELFF. For the CDR3, the DNA is TGTGCCAGCAGCGTAGGGGCTGCGGGCACAAGATCCGGGGAGCTGTTTTTT.

The genes are TRBV2 and TRBJ2-1; a possible D gene is TRBD2 (6 bases). Germline values: CDR1 SNHLY, CDR2 FYNNEI. This CDR3 has 15 residues. V lost 2 bases and J lost 5, with 13 bases in between. This chain's CDR3 is CASSEMGREDNEQFF. The DNA for the CDR3 is TGTGCCAGCAGTGAAATGGGCAGGGAGGACAATGAGCAGTTCTTC.

At least ten counts were recorded for this clone. V is TRBV19 and J is TRBJ1-5; 9 nucleotides line up with TRBD1. The trim removed 10 bases at V and 4 bases at J, leaving 5 bases unmatched. The CDR3 covers 13 residues. CDR1 and CDR2 (germline): LNHDA, SQIVND (reference sequence). Here the CDR3 reads CATRTGENQPQHF. As DNA, the CDR3 is TGTGCCACCCGGACAGGGGAAAATCAGCCCCAGCATTTT.

This clone has more than one count but fewer than ten. This sequence joins TRBV18 and TRBJ1-5; D is undetermined. Germline V gives CDR1 KGHSH, CDR2 LQKENI. This CDR3 contains 13 residues. V dropped 4 bases and J dropped 8 bases, with 12 bases sitting between them. The CDR3, as DNA: TGTGCCAGCTCACGAGGGATCCGGGAGCCCCAGCATTTT. This sequence encodes CASSRGIREPQHF.